This TCR beta chain was captured by sequencing in a study of molecular identifiers for immune sequencing clone quantification. Comment on this clonotype: A much larger clone lies one base from this, so it may be a read error.

The CDR3 sequence is 15 residues long. Germline values: CDR1 SGDLS, CDR2 YYNGEE. TCRdb recomputed calls from the PCR reads with MiXCR, one row per CDR3 protein. Counted here are a few hundred thousand distinct CDR3 sequences, roughly a quarter occurring once; the ten biggest clones make up 0.65% to 0.75%. The source material was naive CD8+ T cells from blood, with Jurkat cell RNA spiked in. Subset given: FACS-sorted CD8+CD4-CCR7+CD45RA+ naive T cells. The rearrangement links TRBV9 to TRBJ1-3; maybe TRBD1 (6 bases). This receptor was obtained from a human donor in good health. Some libraries in this study had Jurkat cell RNA spiked in. CDR3 loop: CASSQIQGSGSTIYF. CDR3 coding DNA: TGTGCCAGCAGCCAAATCCAGGGGTCTGGAAGCACCATATATTTT. The variable domain in full, completed from reference TRBV9 and TRBJ1-3, reads DSGVTQTPKHLITATGQRVTLRCSPRSGDLSVYWYQQSLDQGLQFLIQYYNGEERAKGNILERFSAQQFPDLHSELNLSSLELGDSALYFCASSQIQGSGSTIYFGEGSWLTVV.